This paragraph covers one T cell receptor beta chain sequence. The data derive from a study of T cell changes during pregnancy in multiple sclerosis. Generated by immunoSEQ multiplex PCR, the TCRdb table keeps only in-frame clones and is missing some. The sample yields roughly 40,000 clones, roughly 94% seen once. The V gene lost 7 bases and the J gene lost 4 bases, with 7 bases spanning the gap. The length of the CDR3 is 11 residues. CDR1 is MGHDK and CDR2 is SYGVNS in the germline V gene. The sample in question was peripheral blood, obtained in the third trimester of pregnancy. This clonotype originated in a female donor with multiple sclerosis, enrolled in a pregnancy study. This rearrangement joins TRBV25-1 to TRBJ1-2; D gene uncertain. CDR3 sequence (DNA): TGTGCCAGCATGGCCATCTATGGCTACACCTTC. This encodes CASMAIYGYTF.